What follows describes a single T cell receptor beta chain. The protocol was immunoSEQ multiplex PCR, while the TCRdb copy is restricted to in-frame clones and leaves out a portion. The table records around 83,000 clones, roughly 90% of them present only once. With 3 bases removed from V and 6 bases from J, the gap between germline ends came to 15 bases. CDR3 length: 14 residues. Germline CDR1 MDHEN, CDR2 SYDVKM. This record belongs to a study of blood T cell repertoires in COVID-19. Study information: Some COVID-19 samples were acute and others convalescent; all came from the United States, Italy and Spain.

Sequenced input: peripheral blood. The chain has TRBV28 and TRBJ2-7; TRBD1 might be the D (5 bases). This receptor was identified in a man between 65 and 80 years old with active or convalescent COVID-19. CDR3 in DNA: TGTGCCAGCAGTTTGATGGCAGGGTCGGGCGAGCAGTACTTC. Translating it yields CASSLMAGSGEQYF.